This TCR beta chain derives from a study of shared clonotypes between healthy human individuals. V shed 2 bases and J shed 0 bases, with 9 bases lying between them. Germline CDR1 is SGHNT and CDR2 is YYREEE (reference sequence). The CDR3 runs 14 residues. Positively selected for CCR7, the CD45RO-negative cells used as naive CD8 cells excluded terminally differentiated effector memory CD45RA+ cells. It was across several immunoSEQ plates that each subset's genomic DNA was evenly split. Sequenced by immunoSEQ multiplex PCR; TCRdb stores in-frame clones only, minus some. The data show about 1,800,000 clones, over 85% seen once. As regards this clone: Other nucleotide sequences in the sample specify the same CDR3.

The receptor's source is a man aged 18 to 35 in good health. The chain carries TRBV5-4 and TRBJ2-7; possibly TRBD1 for D (6 bases). Specimen: naive CD8+ T cells sorted from blood. As DNA, the CDR3 is TGTGCCAGCAGCTTAACAGGGAGCTCCTACGAGCAGTACTTC. Protein product: CASSLTGSSYEQYF.